These T cell receptor beta chains were read from a single sample in a study of cytomegalovirus exposure and HLA in healthy donors. Assay: immunoSEQ multiplex PCR; the TCRdb copy retains only in-frame clones and omits some. Of around 170,000 clones listed, over 60% are singletons. Sequenced sample: PBMCs. These receptors all come from a girl between 10 and 17 years old in good health and CMV-seronegative. Each CDR3 is given with its conserved first and last residue. A D gene is named only where the DNA matches it firmly.

j_call	d_call	v_call	cdr3_aa
TRBJ2-3	NA	TRBV15	CATSPRRDTDTQYF
TRBJ1-4	TRBD1	TRBV6-6	CASSYSGRGVEKLFF
TRBJ2-7	NA	TRBV4-1	CASSQGAGTYEQYF
TRBJ2-3	TRBD2	TRBV7-9	CASSFGGGAYLATQYF
TRBJ2-2	TRBD1	TRBV5-4	CASSADREDTGELFF
TRBJ1-4	NA	TRBV25-1	CASSEYSGGEKLFF
TRBJ1-2	NA	TRBV30	CAWSVNWQGFHYGYTF
TRBJ2-7	NA	TRBV19	CASSIADSYEQYF
TRBJ2-2	TRBD2	TRBV6-6	CASSKLAGSQFGELFF
TRBJ1-2	TRBD1	TRBV7-6	CASSLYTGASNYGYTF
TRBJ2-1	TRBD2	TRBV2	CASTAGGYNEQFF
TRBJ1-6	TRBD1	TRBV7-9	CASSGDRTLPLHF
TRBJ1-1	TRBD1	TRBV27	CASSQDRVEAFF
TRBJ1-5	NA	TRBV15	CATSRDWTARDSNQPQHF
TRBJ2-7	TRBD2	TRBV11-1	CASSLVGTSGFYEQYF
TRBJ1-4	NA	TRBV4-2	CASSQGTGRVEKLFF
TRBJ1-5	NA	TRBV30	CAWKKGPVGNNQPQHF
TRBJ1-1	TRBD1	TRBV19	CASSSLPGQGNTEAFF